The rows below give T cell receptor beta chains drawn from one sample of a study of spatial heterogeneity in lung cancer. Via MiXCR, TCRdb re-called the 5' RACE reads, giving one row per CDR3 protein. The table has 30,000 to 50,000 distinct CDR3 sequences, approximately 5.5% seen once. The source material was PBMCs, sampled at surgery. The source of these receptors is a male donor with early-stage non-small cell lung cancer. The CDR3 runs from the conserved cysteine through the conserved F or W. The D gene is left open where the match is weak.

v_gene	d_gene	j_gene	CDR3aa
TRBV9	.	TRBJ2-7	CASSVGRSDYYEQYF
TRBV3-1	TRBD1	TRBJ1-1	CASSHHKDRVGAFF
TRBV27	.	TRBJ1-3	CASSFDSGNTIYF
TRBV3-1	.	TRBJ1-6	CASSSYNSPLHF
TRBV15	.	TRBJ2-2	CATSRGWGQRIGGELFF
TRBV29-1	.	TRBJ2-5	CSVGGGFQETQYF
TRBV5-5	TRBD2	TRBJ2-5	CASSLSPSGVQETQYF
TRBV5-1	.	TRBJ1-1	CASKEVANTEAFF
TRBV5-1	.	TRBJ2-2	CASSLEGDTGELFF
TRBV5-1	.	TRBJ2-3	CASSPQRPDTQYF
TRBV10-3	.	TRBJ2-3	CAISDNRQGGTDTQYF
TRBV20-1	.	TRBJ2-1	CSARPFTGITYNEQFF
TRBV7-9	.	TRBJ1-2	CASSSSRFYGYTF
TRBV11-2	.	TRBJ2-1	CASSSGTNYNEQFF
TRBV4-3	TRBD1	TRBJ2-7	CASSHADRGSEQYF
TRBV7-2	.	TRBJ2-1	CASSFVVPYNEQFF
TRBV9	TRBD1	TRBJ1-1	CASSSRQGENTEAFF
TRBV7-2	.	TRBJ1-2	CASSIVHRANYGYTF
TRBV28	.	TRBJ1-4	CASRIPGLFNEKLFF
TRBV7-2	.	TRBJ2-3	CASSSPPSRVLTDTQYF
TRBV6-6	.	TRBJ2-2	CASSYSWGDTGELFF
TRBV20-1	.	TRBJ1-2	CSARAQAQDYGYTF
TRBV11-2	.	TRBJ1-4	CASSLGSREKLFF
TRBV12-3/TRBV12-4	TRBD1	TRBJ1-5	CASSWTGNQPQHF
TRBV6-6	.	TRBJ1-1	CASSSNRENTEAFF
TRBV7-9	.	TRBJ1-5	CASSLKGDQPQHF
TRBV29-1	TRBD1	TRBJ2-2	CSALGTGRTGELFF
TRBV19	TRBD1	TRBJ2-2	CASSPQFTGVHTGELFF
TRBV7-2	TRBD1	TRBJ2-3	CASSLFGRTGADADTQYF
TRBV27	TRBD1	TRBJ2-7	CASSRGTGGPYEQYF
TRBV14	TRBD1	TRBJ2-1	CASSQVSSWDREYNEQFF
TRBV12-3/TRBV12-4	.	TRBJ2-1	CASSSSWGAYNEQFF
TRBV29-1	.	TRBJ1-1	CSVELDRTNTEAFF
TRBV12-3/TRBV12-4	.	TRBJ2-3	CASSRSGATDTQYF
TRBV12-3/TRBV12-4	.	TRBJ2-3	CASALPRRTSTDTQYF
TRBV5-1	TRBD2	TRBJ2-5	CASSLAASGGQETQYF
TRBV20-1	TRBD1	TRBJ1-2	CSASATTGIMENYGYTF
TRBV18	TRBD2	TRBJ2-3	CASSPPWTSETDTQYF
TRBV7-2	.	TRBJ2-1	CASSLALRTSPFF
TRBV28	.	TRBJ1-4	CATAGTPNEKLFF
TRBV6-6	TRBD2	TRBJ2-1	CASSSGGGAYNEQFF
TRBV27	.	TRBJ1-1	CASSRERGSGAFF
TRBV6-6	.	TRBJ2-7	CASSRGAPYEQYF
TRBV29-1	.	TRBJ2-5	CSVEVGETQYF
TRBV24-1	.	TRBJ1-1	CATSQPGMNTEAFF
TRBV4-1	.	TRBJ2-5	CASSQDGRRRETQYF
TRBV10-1	.	TRBJ2-3	CASSALTDTQYF